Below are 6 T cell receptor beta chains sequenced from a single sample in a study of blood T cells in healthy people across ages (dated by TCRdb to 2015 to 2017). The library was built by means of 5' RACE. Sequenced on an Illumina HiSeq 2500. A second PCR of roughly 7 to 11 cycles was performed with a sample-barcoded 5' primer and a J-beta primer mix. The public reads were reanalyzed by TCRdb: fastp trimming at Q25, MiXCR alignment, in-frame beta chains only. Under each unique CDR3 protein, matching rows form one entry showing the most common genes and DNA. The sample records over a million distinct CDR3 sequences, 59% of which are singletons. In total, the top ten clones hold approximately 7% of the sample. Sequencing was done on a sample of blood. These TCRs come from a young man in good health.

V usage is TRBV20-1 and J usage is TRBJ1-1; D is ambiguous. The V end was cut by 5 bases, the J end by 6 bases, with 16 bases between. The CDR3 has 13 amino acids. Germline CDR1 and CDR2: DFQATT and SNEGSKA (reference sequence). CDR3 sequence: CSARGSGFAEAFF. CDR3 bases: TGCAGTGCTCGGGGTTCGGGATTCGCTGAAGCTTTCTTT.

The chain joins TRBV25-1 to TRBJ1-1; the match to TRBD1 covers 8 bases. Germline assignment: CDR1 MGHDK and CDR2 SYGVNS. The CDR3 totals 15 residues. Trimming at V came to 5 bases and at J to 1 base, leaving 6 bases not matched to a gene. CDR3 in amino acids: CASSLRTGPNTEAFF. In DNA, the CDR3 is TGTGCCAGCAGTCTCAGGACAGGGCCGAACACTGAAGCTTTCTTT.

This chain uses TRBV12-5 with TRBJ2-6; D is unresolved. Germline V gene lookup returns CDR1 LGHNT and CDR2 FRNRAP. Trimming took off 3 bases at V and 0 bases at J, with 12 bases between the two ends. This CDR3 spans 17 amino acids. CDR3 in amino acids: CASGFPYKDSGANVLTF. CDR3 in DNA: TGTGCTAGTGGTTTCCCCTACAAGGACTCTGGGGCCAACGTCCTGACTTTC.

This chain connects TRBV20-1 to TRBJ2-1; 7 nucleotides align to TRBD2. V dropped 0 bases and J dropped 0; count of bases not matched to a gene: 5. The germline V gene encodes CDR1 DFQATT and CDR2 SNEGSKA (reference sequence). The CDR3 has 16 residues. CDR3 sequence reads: CSARDAASGSYNEQFF. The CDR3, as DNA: TGCAGTGCTAGAGATGCGGCTAGCGGCTCCTACAATGAGCAGTTCTTC.

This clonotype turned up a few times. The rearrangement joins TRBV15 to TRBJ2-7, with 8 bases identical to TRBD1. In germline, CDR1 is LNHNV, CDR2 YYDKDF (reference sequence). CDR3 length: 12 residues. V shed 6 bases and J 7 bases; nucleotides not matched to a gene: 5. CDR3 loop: CATRGQGREQYF. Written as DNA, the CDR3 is TGTGCCACCAGAGGACAGGGCCGGGAGCAGTACTTC.

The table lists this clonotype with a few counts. The CDR3 DNA sequence: TGTGCCATCAATTCCAGGGTCGACTATGGCTACACCTTC. Translation gives CAINSRVDYGYTF. The chain recombines TRBV10-3 with TRBJ1-2; TRBD1 might be the D (5 bases). Germline V lookup: CDR1 ENHRY, CDR2 SYGVKD. This CDR3 comprises 13 residues. V gave up 7 bases and J gave up 3 bases, with 12 bases separating them.